The 14 T cell receptor beta chains below were found in one sample sequenced in a study of high-grade serous ovarian cancer treatment subgroups. The protocol was immunoSEQ multiplex PCR, while the TCRdb copy is restricted to in-frame clones and leaves out a portion. The sample has 35,000 to 45,000 clones, 79% seen once; the top ten hold around 3.3%. The tumor samples were collected prior to definitive surgery or chemotherapy. Sequenced sample: tumor tissue. These receptors were taken from a human donor with high-grade serous ovarian cancer.

The chain links TRBV7-8 to TRBJ1-5; D might be TRBD1 (5 bases). With 6 bases removed from V and 0 bases from J, the gap between germline ends came to 15 bases. CDR1 is SGHVS, CDR2 FQNEAQ, per germline. This CDR3 is 16 amino acids long. The CDR3 DNA reads TGTGCCAGCAGTTCCGGGACTCGTAGTAGCAATCAGCCCCAGCATTTT. It translates to CASSSGTRSSNQPQHF.

This rearrangement joins TRBV10-3 to TRBJ2-5, with 9 positions matching TRBD2. Germline V gives CDR1 ENHRY, CDR2 SYGVKD. The CDR3 is 13 amino acids. CDR3 loop: CATVAGEAETQYF. CDR3 in DNA: TGTGCAACTGTAGCGGGAGAGGCGGAGACCCAGTACTTC.

The rearrangement joins TRBV7-8 to TRBJ1-6; D ambiguous. The CDR3 consists of 16 residues. V was cut by 5 bases and J by 0 bases, with 11 bases left in between. Germline lookup yields CDR1 SGHVS and CDR2 FQNEAQ. The CDR3 loop reads CASSPTWSSYNSPLHF. CDR3 DNA sequence: TGTGCCAGCAGCCCCACGTGGAGCTCCTATAATTCACCCCTCCACTTT.

This rearrangement joins TRBV5-4 to TRBJ2-7; a possible D gene is TRBD1 (5 bases). Germline-derived CDR1 and CDR2 are SGHNT and YYREEE (reference sequence). V lost 4 bases to trimming and J lost 1 base, with 15 bases between them. The CDR3 is 15 residues long. The CDR3 sequence is CASSPDTGSSYEQYF. CDR3 sequence (DNA): TGTGCCAGCAGCCCGGACACCGGGTCTTCCTACGAGCAGTACTTC.

This clone was detected once. The chain is built from TRBV7-9 and TRBJ2-7; D possibly corresponds to TRBD1 (6 bases). Germline CDR1 SEHNR, CDR2 FQNEAQ (reference sequence). CDR3 size: 14 residues. The V and J ends lost 5 bases and 2 bases respectively, with 13 bases between them. CDR3 sequence (DNA): TGTGCCAGCAGCGCGCAGGGGACCCCCTACGAGCAGTACTTC. This gives the protein CASSAQGTPYEQYF.

CDR3 bases: TGTGCCATCAGTGAAGGGGGCGCCGGGGGCTACACCTTC. This sequence encodes CAISEGGAGGYTF. The rearrangement links TRBV10-3 to TRBJ1-2; TRBD1 matches at 7 bases. This CDR3 has 13 amino acids. Per the germline V gene, CDR1 is ENHRY and CDR2 is SYGVKD. V lost 3 bases to trimming and J lost 8 bases; unmatched junction nucleotides: 6.

The sample holds one count of this clone. The rearrangement joins TRBV6-1 to TRBJ2-2; TRBD2 matches 7 bases. CDR1 is MNHNS and CDR2 is SASEGT in the germline V gene. After removal of 4 bases from V and 4 bases from J, the junction contained 9 bases not matched to a gene. The CDR3 spans 16 residues. The CDR3, as DNA: TGTGCCAGCAGTGGACGACCGGGACTACTCACCGGGGAGCTGTTTTTT. This sequence encodes CASSGRPGLLTGELFF.

The CDR3 DNA sequence: TGTGCCAGCAGAACGGACAGGCGGGATGAGCAGTTCTTC. Translated, it gives CASRTDRRDEQFF. V is TRBV6-7 and J is TRBJ2-1, with 7 bases identical to TRBD1. TRBV6-7 is marked as an open reading frame, function uncertain. With 6 bases clipped from V and 8 bases from J, the junction kept 7 bases outside the gene matches. There are 13 residues in the CDR3.

This clone has only one observation. This rearrangement joins TRBV2 to TRBJ1-1, with D unresolved. Trimming stripped 4 bases from V and 6 bases from J, with 18 bases between. This CDR3 has 15 residues. Per germline, CDR1 SNHLY and CDR2 FYNNEI. Written as DNA, the CDR3 is TGTGCCAGCAGTGTACCCAGGAAATCGCGGGCTGAAGCTTTCTTT. Protein product: CASSVPRKSRAEAFF.

The CDR3 DNA follows: TGTGCCAGCAGCCCCCGGACTAGCGGGACCTACGAGCAGTACTTC. This sequence encodes CASSPRTSGTYEQYF. The chain carries TRBV7-9 and TRBJ2-7, with 12 bases fitting TRBD2. The CDR3 spans 15 residues. The V gene end was trimmed by 5 bases and the J gene end by 2 bases; junction bases not matched to a gene: 4. CDR1 and CDR2 from the germline V gene are SEHNR and FQNEAQ (reference sequence).

This chain connects TRBV5-1 to TRBJ2-2; a possible D gene is TRBD2 (5 bases). In germline, CDR1 is SGHRS, CDR2 YFSETQ. The CDR3 spans 11 residues. V gave up 3 bases and J gave up 8 bases, with 5 bases separating them. The CDR3 DNA reads as TGCGCCAGCAGCTCGGGGGGGGAGCTGTTTTTT. Translated: CASSSGGELFF.

The table lists this clone with a few counts. DNA of the CDR3: TGTGCCAGCAGCCACTGCGACCAAAGACGGGGGTATAGCAATCAGCCCCAGCATTTT. Translating gives CASSHCDQRRGYSNQPQHF. The chain joins TRBV11-3 to TRBJ1-5, with D maybe TRBD1 (5 bases). Germline CDR1 SGHNT, CDR2 YENEEA. Trimming stripped 5 bases from V and 0 bases from J, with 23 bases between. The CDR3 loop spans 19 amino acids.

The V gene is TRBV28, the J gene TRBJ2-1, with D possibly TRBD2 on 7 matching bases. This CDR3 spans 13 amino acids. Germline V gene lookup returns CDR1 MDHEN and CDR2 SYDVKM. Between the trimmed V and J ends, which lost 11 bases and 8 bases, there was a span of 19 bases. CDR3 sequence (DNA): TGTGCCCATGGGAGGGGGAGTAAATATGAGCAGTTCTTC. Its protein product is CAHGRGSKYEQFF.

The chain has TRBV5-8 and TRBJ2-2; 8 nucleotides line up with TRBD1. The CDR3 runs 15 residues. V lost 3 bases and J lost 2; bases outside the gene matches: 3. Germline V gene lookup returns CDR1 SGHTS and CDR2 YDEGEE. CDR3 sequence reads: CASSWTGLNTGELFF. CDR3 DNA: TGTGCCAGCAGCTGGACAGGGCTCAACACCGGGGAGCTGTTTTTT.